The 17 T cell receptor beta chains in this list originate from one sample, sequenced in a study of T cell clonality in common variable immunodeficiency (dated by TCRdb to about 2015). Library construction relied on the immunoSEQ multiplex PCR assay. TCRdb obtained this table from immuneACCESS and retained in-frame rearrangements with V and J assigned. These tables miss some clones; where compared with another copy, unresolved V genes account for less than half of the shortfall, and the remainder is unexplained. Listed for this sample are about 66,000 clones, none observed only a single time. The biggest ten clones account for approximately 1.6% of the sample. The sequenced material came from peripheral blood mononuclear cells. These receptor sequences come from a person between 18 and 69 years old in good health.

This clone was observed a handful of times. The CDR3 is cut off 3 residues early in the read; its end comes from the germline J gene. This chain joins TRBV19 and TRBJ1-1; 7 nucleotides agree with TRBD1. The V and J ends lost 8 bases and 4 bases, in that order; junction bases with no gene match: 10. CDR3 length: 14 amino acids. Per germline, CDR1 LNHDA and CDR2 SQIVND (reference sequence). Partial CDR3 DNA: TGTGCCAGTCGGACCTCGACAGGGTTCACTGAA. Encoded protein: CASRTSTGFTE. The CDR3 in full is CASRTSTGFTEAFF.

Many counts were recorded for this clone. The read finishes 3 residues shy of the CDR3 end, and the germline J gene is used to complete it. The rearrangement uses TRBV2 and TRBJ2-5; maybe TRBD1 (6 bases). Germline CDR1 is SNHLY and CDR2 is FYNNEI. V was clipped by 4 bases and J by 0 bases, with 6 bases between them. The CDR3 loop spans 13 amino acids. The DNA read from the CDR3 is TGTGCCAGCAGTGGGGACAACCAAGAGACC. Translation: CASSGDNQET. In full, the CDR3 is CASSGDNQETQYF.

This clone was observed many times. The CDR3 is cut off 3 residues early in the read; its end comes from the germline J gene. The chain has TRBV20-1 and TRBJ2-1, with 7 positions matching TRBD2. V trimming: 0 bases; J trimming: 7 bases; junction bases outside the gene matches: 0. The CDR3 extends over 12 amino acids. CDR1 and CDR2 from the germline V gene are DFQATT and SNEGSKA (reference sequence). CDR3 DNA, as far as it was read: TGCAGTGCTAGAGATAGCGGGAATGAG. Its translation: CSARDSGNE. The CDR3, in full, reads CSARDSGNEQFF.

Ten or more counts support this clone. The read halts 3 residues ahead of the CDR3 end, with the missing end drawn from the germline J gene. The chain employs TRBV29-1 and TRBJ2-7, with 9 bases aligning to TRBD1. Germline V gives CDR1 SQVTM, CDR2 ANQGSEA. V shed 4 bases and J 6 bases; nucleotides not matched to a gene: 4. CDR3 size: 12 residues. The CDR3 sequence: CSVGDRVGEQYF. The CDR3 bases that were read are TGCAGCGTTGGGGACAGGGTGGGCGAG.

This clone has ten or more counts. The DNA ends 3 residues before the CDR3 does, and the rest of the CDR3 is filled in from the germline J gene. V gene TRBV19 combines with J gene TRBJ2-7; 9 positions match TRBD2. V lost 5 bases to trimming and J lost 3 bases; unmatched junction nucleotides: 11. Germline V lookup: CDR1 LNHDA, CDR2 SQIVND (reference sequence). The CDR3 loop spans 16 amino acids. CDR3 sequence reads: CASSLAGTSLHYEQYF. The sequenced CDR3 bases are TGTGCCAGTAGTTTAGCCGGGACTAGCCTTCACTACGAG.

This clone was counted many times. From the germline J gene comes the end of the CDR3, since the read stops 3 residues before it. The V call is TRBV7-3, the J call TRBJ2-3, with D perhaps TRBD2 (5 bases). Trimming took off 0 bases at V and 5 bases at J, with 12 bases between the two ends. The CDR3 extends over 15 amino acids. Germline V gives CDR1 SGHTA, CDR2 FQGTGA. The CDR3 sequence is CASSLTSDSRDTQYF. The sequenced part of the CDR3 DNA is TGTGCCAGCAGCTTAACGTCGGACTCAAGAGATACG. The whole variable domain, filled in from reference TRBV7-3 and TRBJ2-3, reads GAGVSQTPSNKVTEKGKYVELRCDPISGHTALYWYRQSLGQGPEFLIYFQGTGAADDSGLPNDRFFAVRPEGSVSTLKIQRTERGDSAVYLCASSLTSDSRDTQYFGPGTRLTVL.

The table lists this clone with a few counts. The CDR3 end is not reached by the read, which stops 3 residues before it; the germline J gene fills it in. The chain employs TRBV19 and TRBJ2-7; weak D call: TRBD1 (6 bases). Germline CDR1 LNHDA, CDR2 SQIVND (reference sequence). V dropped 7 bases and J dropped 1 base, with 14 bases sitting between them. The CDR3 is 14 amino acids. The CDR3 DNA, read in part, is TGTGCCAGTATGGACGTCAGGGGTTCCTACGAG. Protein product: CASMDVRGSYE. The full CDR3 is CASMDVRGSYEQYF.

In this sample, this clone turned up many times. The read terminates 3 residues before the CDR3 end, so the remaining end is supplied by the germline J gene. The chain joins TRBV19 to TRBJ2-2, with TRBD2 matching over 9 bases. The V segment lost 3 bases and the J segment 0 bases; nucleotides outside the gene matches: 14. CDR3 length: 20 amino acids. Germline V gives CDR1 LNHDA, CDR2 SQIVND (reference sequence). CDR3 bases read: TGTGCCAGTAGTATTCCCCCTAGCGGGGCTACCCTAACGAACACCGGGGAG. This sequence encodes CASSIPPSGATLTNTGE. From start to end, the CDR3 is CASSIPPSGATLTNTGELFF. The variable domain in full, with the rest retrieved from reference TRBV19 and TRBJ2-2, is DGGITQSPKYLFRKEGQNVTLSCEQNLNHDAMYWYRQDPGQGLRLIYYSQIVNDFQKGDIAEGYSVSREKKESFPLTVTSAQKNPTAFYLCASSIPPSGATLTNTGELFFGEGSRLTVL.

There are a few counts of this clone. From the germline J gene comes the end of the CDR3, since the read stops 3 residues before it. The chain carries TRBV7-6 and TRBJ2-7; TRBD1 agrees at 7 bases. CDR3 length: 15 residues. V dropped 8 bases and J dropped 1; count of bases not matched to a gene: 11. The V gene's germline CDR1 is SGHVS and CDR2 FNYEAQ. CDR3 DNA (partial): TGTGCCAGCGGCTCCACAGGGGACGGGTCCTACGAG. Its translation is CASGSTGDGSYE. The whole CDR3 reads CASGSTGDGSYEQYF.

This clone was detected ten times or more. The read is 3 residues too short to cover the CDR3 end, so that end is filled in from the germline J gene. V usage is TRBV10-3 and J usage is TRBJ2-5, with 8 nucleotides matching TRBD2. V gave up 7 bases and J gave up 4 bases; unmatched junction bases: 8. This CDR3 is 14 amino acids long. Germline CDR1 reads ENHRY; CDR2 reads SYGVKD. The CDR3 spells CAIKGGTRGETQYF. CDR3 DNA (partial): TGTGCCATCAAAGGTGGGACTAGGGGAGAGACC.

The part of the CDR3 DNA that was read is TGTGCCAGCAGCTTAGAAGGGAATTCACCC. Amino acids: CASSLEGNSP. The whole CDR3 region reads CASSLEGNSPLHF. The chain carries TRBV7-9 and TRBJ1-6; no clear D. The read finishes 3 residues shy of the CDR3 end, and the germline J gene is used to complete it. The CDR3 sequence is 13 residues long. Germline-derived CDR1 and CDR2 are SEHNR and FQNEAQ (reference sequence). Trimming took 1 base from V and 7 from J, leaving 5 bases between them.

This clone was seen repeatedly, ten times or more. The CDR3 end lies 3 residues beyond the end of the read and is filled in from the germline J gene. The J gene is TRBJ2-7, the V gene TRBV12-3 or TRBV12-4, with D maybe TRBD2 (5 bases). This CDR3 contains 14 residues. Trimming stripped 5 bases from V and 2 bases from J, with 13 bases between. The CDR3 here is CASSPRTSPYEQYF. The CDR3 DNA, read in part, is TGTGCCAGCAGTCCAAGGACTTCGCCCTACGAG.

In this sample, this clone turned up many times. The missing CDR3 end, 3 residues past where the read stops, is filled in from the germline J gene. The chain combines TRBV7-9 with TRBJ2-5, with a tentative D call TRBD2 (5 bases). Between the trimmed V and J ends, which lost 5 bases and 1 base, there was a span of 11 bases. Germline V gives CDR1 SEHNR, CDR2 FQNEAQ (reference sequence). The CDR3 is 14 residues long. The CDR3: CASSPGAAQETQYF. The CDR3 DNA, read in part, is TGTGCCAGCAGCCCAGGAGCGGCCCAAGAGACC.

This clone was recorded at least ten times. The CDR3 end falls 3 residues outside the read, so it is completed with the germline J gene. The chain recombines TRBV20-1 with TRBJ2-2; D might be TRBD2 (5 bases). Trimming removed 1 base from V and 5 bases from J, with 11 bases in between. The CDR3 consists of 14 residues. CDR1 and CDR2 from the germline V gene are DFQATT and SNEGSKA (reference sequence). CDR3 protein: CSARGLLGTGELFF. CDR3 DNA, as far as it was read: TGCAGTGCTAGAGGCCTACTAGGGACCGGGGAG.

The sample holds many counts of this clone. The missing CDR3 end, 3 residues past where the read stops, is filled in from the germline J gene. This sequence joins TRBV28 and TRBJ2-7; 7 bases map to TRBD2. Germline V gene lookup returns CDR1 MDHEN and CDR2 SYDVKM. Trimming cost V 5 bases and J 2 bases; bases outside gene matches: 6. This CDR3 is built from 14 residues. CDR3 bases read: TGTGCCAGCAGTCAAAGCGGGAAAACCTACGAG. Translation gives CASSQSGKTYE. The whole CDR3 region reads CASSQSGKTYEQYF.

At least ten counts were recorded for this clone. The CDR3 end is not reached by the read, which stops 3 residues before it; the germline J gene fills it in. The chain recombines TRBV30 with TRBJ2-6; TRBD2 might be the D (7 bases). This CDR3 spans 16 amino acids. In germline, CDR1 is GTSNPN, CDR2 SVGIG (reference sequence). The V end was cut by 8 bases, the J end by 0 bases, with 17 bases between. CDR3 loop: CAGSIGGASGANVLTF. The sequenced CDR3 bases are TGTGCCGGATCTATTGGGGGGGCCTCTGGGGCCAACGTC.

In its sample, this clone was seen many times. The CDR3 end is not reached by the read, which stops 3 residues before it; the germline J gene fills it in. The chain is built from TRBV20-1 and TRBJ2-1; a possible D gene is TRBD1 (5 bases). V was trimmed by 2 bases and J by 2 bases, leaving 25 bases between them. CDR1 is DFQATT, CDR2 SNEGSKA, per germline (reference sequence). This CDR3 has 19 amino acids. The CDR3 bases that were read are TGCAGTGCTAGAAAGGCACTCTCAGGGTCTCCCATTCCCTACAATGAG. Translating gives CSARKALSGSPIPYNE. The entire CDR3 is CSARKALSGSPIPYNEQFF.